This TCR beta chain was obtained from a study of blood T cell repertoires in COVID-19. Study-level information: From the United States, Italy and Spain came samples of acute and convalescent COVID-19.

The V segment lost 3 bases and the J segment 4 bases; nucleotides outside the gene matches: 7. From germline, CDR1 is SGHRS and CDR2 YFSETQ. The CDR3 has 15 residues. Generated by immunoSEQ multiplex PCR, the TCRdb table keeps only in-frame clones and is missing some. The repertoire holds about 150,000 clones, with more than 75% as singletons. The specimen was peripheral blood. The sequence derives from a man older than 75 with acute or convalescent COVID-19. This sequence joins TRBV5-1 and TRBJ2-3, with 8 positions matching TRBD2. The CDR3 nucleotides are TGCGCCAGCAGCTCCCCGGGACTAGAGCCAGATACGCAGTATTTT. This translates into CASSSPGLEPDTQYF.